A single sample is the source of the 10 T cell receptor beta chains below, sequenced in a study of patients and donors after allogeneic stem cell transplantation. TCRdb re-derived calls from the RT-PCR reads in MiXCR, one entry per CDR3 protein. Of about 2,500 distinct CDR3 sequences detected, about 8% appear once; the ten largest clones hold 25% to 30%. Sequencing input: blood, either unsorted or a sorted T cell fraction (not recorded which). Receptors were obtained from a human donor who was either an allogeneic HSCT recipient or a stem cell or donor lymphocyte infusion donor (not recorded which). It is not recorded whose cells these are; they may come from a transplant donor.

This clonotype is medium-sized by share. The chain employs TRBV29-1 and TRBJ2-3; 7 nucleotides align to TRBD1. This CDR3 is 12 amino acids long. Trimming at V came to 7 bases and at J to 4 bases, leaving 5 bases not matched to a gene. Germline V CDR1 and CDR2: SQVTM, ANQGSEA. Here the CDR3 DNA reads TGCAGCGCAAAGGGGGCGGCAGATACGCAGTATTTT. Residues: CSAKGAADTQYF.

This chain connects TRBV5-1 to TRBJ2-1; 10 bases agree with TRBD2. V lost 4 bases, J lost 0 bases, and 1 base stayed unmatched. CDR1 is SGHRS and CDR2 is YFSETQ in the germline V gene. The CDR3 totals 15 residues. CDR3 DNA sequence: TGCGCCAGCAGCAGGACTAGCGGCTCCTACAATGAGCAGTTCTTC. Translation: CASSRTSGSYNEQFF.

Only a few counts were recorded for this clonotype. The V and J genes are TRBV10-3 and TRBJ2-4, with a possible D match to TRBD2 (5 bases). Trimming took off 0 bases at V and 1 base at J, with 13 bases between the two ends. This CDR3 has 17 residues. In germline, CDR1 is ENHRY, CDR2 SYGVKD. The CDR3 sequence is CAISESFSEAAKNIQYF. CDR3 DNA: TGTGCCATCAGTGAGTCCTTTAGCGAAGCGGCCAAAAACATTCAGTACTTC.

Sample share makes this clonotype medium-sized. The gene calls are TRBV18 and TRBJ2-1; D ambiguous. CDR3 length: 14 residues. Germline CDR1 and CDR2: KGHSH and LQKENI. Trimming removed 0 bases from V and 12 bases from J, with 15 bases in between. The CDR3 spells CASSPPGTARVQFF. CDR3 DNA: TGTGCCAGCTCACCACCGGGAACGGCTCGGGTGCAGTTCTTC.

This clonotype is categorized as medium-sized (0.01 to 0.1%). This sequence joins TRBV7-3 and TRBJ2-1, with 8 positions matching TRBD2. The CDR3 spans 15 residues. With 5 bases clipped from V and 4 bases from J, the junction kept 7 bases outside the gene matches. The germline V gene has CDR1 SGHTA and CDR2 FQGTGA. The CDR3 region has the DNA TGTGCCAGCAGCCTCGGGACTAGTACTTACAATGAGCAGTTCTTC. Amino acids: CASSLGTSTYNEQFF.

Within the sample, this clonotype is medium-sized. This chain joins TRBV12-5 and TRBJ2-1; 8 nucleotides match TRBD2. The CDR3 contains 15 residues. Germline values: CDR1 LGHNT, CDR2 FRNRAP. V gave up 6 bases and J gave up 7 bases; unmatched junction bases: 11. CDR3 loop: CASGLREGRGNEQFF. CDR3 in DNA: TGTGCTAGTGGCCTCCGGGAGGGCCGAGGTAATGAGCAGTTCTTC.

CDR3 coding DNA: TGTGCCAGCAGCCCGGGACTCCGGGGAGATACGCAGTATTTT. This encodes CASSPGLRGDTQYF. The rearrangement joins TRBV7-3 to TRBJ2-3; maybe TRBD2 (6 bases). V lost 5 bases and J lost 5, with 14 bases in between. Germline assignment: CDR1 SGHTA and CDR2 FQGTGA. The CDR3 runs 14 residues.

The sample holds a few counts of this clonotype. The chain is built from TRBV6-5 and TRBJ1-2; D is unclear. Germline V gene lookup returns CDR1 MNHEY and CDR2 SVGAGI. V shed 3 bases and J shed 8 bases, with 7 bases lying between them. The CDR3 is 11 amino acids. This chain's CDR3 is CASSYIRGYTF. CDR3 nucleotides: TGTGCCAGCAGTTATATCCGAGGCTACACCTTC.

This clonotype was observed a handful of times. The V call is TRBV12-3 or TRBV12-4, the J call TRBJ1-2; no reliable D call. The V and J ends lost 6 bases and 4 bases respectively, with 6 bases between them. This CDR3 has 11 residues. CDR3 in amino acids: CASSRSYGYTF. CDR3 bases: TGTGCCAGCAGCCGTAGCTATGGCTACACCTTC.

By sample fraction, this clonotype is medium-sized (0.01 to 0.1%). The V gene is TRBV7-3, the J gene TRBJ1-1; D remains ambiguous. The V and J ends lost 5 bases and 1 base respectively, with 8 bases between them. Germline loops: CDR1 SGHTA, CDR2 FQGTGA. The CDR3 extends over 13 amino acids. As DNA, the CDR3 is TGTGCCAGCAGCCCAGGACGGAACACTGAAGCTTTCTTT. Encoded protein: CASSPGRNTEAFF.